A selection of T cell receptor beta chains follows, all from one sample in a study of shared clonotypes between healthy human individuals. Assay: immunoSEQ multiplex PCR; the TCRdb copy retains only in-frame clones and omits some. The sample yields under 1,900,000 clones, about 98.5% seen once. The sample taken for sequencing was naive CD4+ T cells sorted from blood. The source of these receptors is a man aged 25 to 40 in good health. The CDR3 runs from the conserved cysteine through the conserved F or W.

j_call v_call cdr3_aa
TRBJ2-7 TRBV19 CASSIAGTSGSYEQYF
TRBJ2-7 TRBV28 CASTLDIGSTYEQYF
TRBJ2-3 TRBV7-9 CASSSIGTGLAGSTDTQYF
TRBJ1-2 TRBV18 CASSPTAVAYGYTF
TRBJ2-7 TRBV23-1 CASSQGDRIGDEQYF
TRBJ2-5 TRBV6-5 CASSYSGPTRETQYF
TRBJ2-1 TRBV10-1 CASSNWYNEQFF
TRBJ2-7 TRBV7-6 CASSSTPGLGSYEQYF
TRBJ2-7 TRBV5-1 CASRSTGGLGQGTSYDEQYF
TRBJ2-7 TRBV7-2 CASSLRRNTYEQYF
TRBJ1-4 TRBV28 CASNRQSYEKLFF
TRBJ2-7 TRBV28 CASSRMDSSGEQYF
TRBJ2-7 TRBV27 CASSSHRDRVSYEQYF
TRBJ1-4 TRBV15 CATSSGLTATNEKLFF
TRBJ2-3 TRBV9 CASSVAPPADTQYF
TRBJ2-1 TRBV18 CASSPRTGDLGEQFF
TRBJ1-2 TRBV9 CASSVNRGNYGYTF
TRBJ2-1 TRBV2 CASSPLGQEYNEQFF
TRBJ1-1 TRBV18 CASSPQRMNTEAFF
TRBJ2-7 TRBV5-1 CASSLDTGGTDEQYF
TRBJ2-1 TRBV6-1 CASSETANTNNEQFF
TRBJ2-7 TRBV20-1 CIQGKKYEQYF
TRBJ2-7 TRBV21-1 CASSNFRDRGCEQYF
TRBJ2-7 TRBV18 CASSPLEQATFYEQYF